Below, 27 T cell receptor beta chains from the same sample are listed, as sequenced in a study of T cell repertoires in cytomegalovirus infection. In TCRdb, the reads were re-called with MiXCR into one record per CDR3 protein. The sample lists almost 500,000 distinct CDR3 sequences, 11% occurring once. Source material: PBMCs. The source is a human donor in good health (CMV status not recorded). Some clones in this sample may be carry-over from other donors' samples.

This clonotype has just a few counts. J is TRBJ2-7 and V is TRBV19; tentatively, D is TRBD2 (6 bases). Germline lookup yields CDR1 LNHDA and CDR2 SQIVND (reference sequence). The length of the CDR3 is 13 residues. The germline V and J ends were trimmed by 3 bases and 6 bases, with 12 bases remaining between them. CDR3 bases: TGTGCCAGTAGTATGGAACGGGACTCCGAGCAGTACTTC. This sequence encodes CASSMERDSEQYF.

This clonotype was seen repeatedly, ten times or more. The chain links TRBV10-3 to TRBJ2-5; 7 bases are shared with TRBD2. Germline V gives CDR1 ENHRY, CDR2 SYGVKD. The V gene end was trimmed by 0 bases and the J gene end by 5 bases; junction bases not matched to a gene: 6. There are 15 residues in the CDR3. CDR3 nucleotides: TGTGCCATCAGTGAGTCGAGAGAGGGAGGGGAGACCCAGTACTTC. Its translation: CAISESREGGETQYF.

This clonotype has only a few counts. The chain recombines TRBV20-1 with TRBJ2-7, with a weak D call TRBD2 (5 bases). This CDR3 comprises 14 residues. Trimming removed 3 bases at V and 5 bases at J, with 17 bases between. Germline lookup yields CDR1 DFQATT and CDR2 SNEGSKA (reference sequence). DNA for the CDR3: TGCAGTGCTAGCCTCGGAGGAGCCTGGAACGAGCAGTACTTC. Amino acids: CSASLGGAWNEQYF.

This clonotype came up a few times. The rearrangement uses TRBV19 and TRBJ1-5; no firm D call. The CDR3 contains 14 residues. The germline gives CDR1 LNHDA, CDR2 SQIVND (reference sequence). Trimming removed 10 bases at V and 1 base at J, with 14 bases between. The CDR3: CATRHLNSNQPQHF. The CDR3 bases are TGTGCCACCCGACACCTAAACAGCAATCAGCCCCAGCATTTT.

This clonotype occurred many times. This rearrangement joins TRBV6-1 to TRBJ1-2; 8 bases line up with TRBD1. Germline CDR1 MNHNS, CDR2 SASEGT. The CDR3 consists of 13 residues. The J segment lost 5 bases and the V segment lost 6 bases, leaving 5 bases of the junction unmatched. In DNA, the CDR3 is TGTGCCAGCAGCCGGGACAGGAATTATGGCTACACCTTC. This encodes CASSRDRNYGYTF.

The CDR3 loop is CASSLIGTGGRAYEQYF. The CDR3 nucleotides read TGCGCCAGCAGCTTGATCGGGACAGGGGGCAGGGCCTACGAGCAGTACTTC. This chain connects TRBV5-1 to TRBJ2-7; TRBD1 aligns across 12 bases. The CDR3 is made up of 17 amino acids. The junction had 7 bases not matched to a gene; V was cut back by 1 base and J by 2 bases. The germline V gene encodes CDR1 SGHRS and CDR2 YFSETQ. The complete variable domain, with remaining parts taken from reference TRBV5-1 and TRBJ2-7, reads KAGVTQTPRYLIKTRGQQVTLSCSPISGHRSVSWYQQTPGQGLQFLFEYFSETQRNKGNFPGRFSGRQFSNSRSEMNVSTLELGDSALYLCASSLIGTGGRAYEQYFGPGTRLTVT.

This clonotype has only a few counts. V and J are TRBV2 and TRBJ1-2; unclear D gene. CDR3 size: 10 residues. Germline V CDR1 and CDR2: SNHLY, FYNNEI. The germline V and J ends were trimmed by 6 bases and 7 bases, with 6 bases remaining between them. The DNA for the CDR3 is TGTGCCAGCAGCGGCAGTGGCTACACCTTC. Translating it yields CASSGSGYTF.

This clonotype appeared many times. V gene TRBV29-1 combines with J gene TRBJ2-5; no clear D gene. The germline CDR1 and CDR2 sequences are SQVTM and ANQGSEA. This CDR3 contains 11 residues. V lost 3 bases to trimming and J lost 4 bases, with 6 bases between them. CDR3 bases: TGCAGCGTTGAGGTGGGAGAGACCCAGTACTTC. Its translation is CSVEVGETQYF.

This clonotype was detected ten times or more. This chain uses TRBV6-1 with TRBJ2-1, with 11 bases lining up with TRBD1. The germline V gene encodes CDR1 MNHNS and CDR2 SASEGT. The ends lost 5 bases at V and 7 bases at J; junction bases unmatched: 7. The CDR3 has 15 residues. The CDR3 region has the DNA TGTGCCAGCAGTACCGGGACAGGGGGACCGAATGAGCAGTTCTTC. Translating it yields CASSTGTGGPNEQFF.

V gene TRBV3-1 combines with J gene TRBJ2-5; no firm D call. This CDR3 contains 15 residues. V dropped 2 bases and J dropped 5 bases, with 15 bases sitting between them. In germline, CDR1 is LGHDT, CDR2 YNNKEL (reference sequence). The CDR3 DNA follows: TGTGCCAGCAGCCAACAGTTGGAAGACGCGGAGACCCAGTACTTC. Translation gives CASSQQLEDAETQYF.

This clonotype was seen repeatedly, ten times or more. The chain recombines TRBV7-2 with TRBJ1-4, with D tentatively TRBD1 (6 bases). Germline V gene lookup returns CDR1 SGHTA and CDR2 FQGNSA. The CDR3 spans 13 residues. The ends were cut back, 3 bases at V and 8 bases at J, with 10 bases in the middle. CDR3 DNA: TGTGCCAGCAGCTTGGGGGGCAGGGAAAAACTGTTTTTT. Its translation: CASSLGGREKLFF. The variable domain in full, completed from reference TRBV7-2 and TRBJ1-4, reads GAGVSQSPSNKVTEKGKDVELRCDPISGHTALYWYRQSLGQGLEFLIYFQGNSAPDKSGLPSDRFSAERTGGSVSTLTIQRTQQEDSAVYLCASSLGGREKLFFGSGTQLSVL.

Many counts were recorded for this clonotype. This chain uses TRBV20-1 with TRBJ2-7, with D perhaps matching TRBD1 (5 bases). Trimming took 0 bases from V and 5 from J, leaving 14 bases between them. Germline-derived CDR1 and CDR2 are DFQATT and SNEGSKA (reference sequence). The CDR3 has 14 amino acids. The CDR3 loop reads CSARDFQGLNEQYF. The CDR3 bases are TGCAGTGCTAGAGATTTCCAGGGATTAAACGAGCAGTACTTC.

In its sample, this clonotype was seen a few times. The chain recombines TRBV12-3 or TRBV12-4 with TRBJ2-7, with a weak D call TRBD2 (6 bases). The CDR3 consists of 15 residues. V lost 2 bases and J 6 bases, leaving 17 bases between the germline ends. Here the CDR3 reads CASSLRGGREGEQYF. The CDR3 DNA reads as TGTGCCAGCAGTTTAAGAGGAGGGAGAGAGGGCGAGCAGTACTTC.

This clonotype was observed many times. This chain uses TRBV7-6 with TRBJ2-2, with 8 positions matching TRBD1. V lost 3 bases to trimming and J lost 5 bases; unmatched junction nucleotides: 5. Germline V gene sequence: CDR1 SGHVS, CDR2 FNYEAQ. CDR3 length equals 15 residues. DNA for the CDR3: TGTGCCAGCAGCTTTGGACAGGGCCTAACCGGGGAGCTGTTTTTT. Translating gives CASSFGQGLTGELFF.

Ten or more counts support this clonotype. The rearrangement links TRBV12-3 or TRBV12-4 to TRBJ2-1; TRBD2 matches at 9 bases. This CDR3 is built from 14 residues. Losses at the gene ends were 3 bases for V and 7 bases for J; bases not matched to a gene: 4. The CDR3, as DNA: TGTGCCAGCAGTTTTTTGCGGGAGGGGAATGAGCAGTTCTTC. It translates to CASSFLREGNEQFF.

In its sample, this clonotype was seen many times. The chain has TRBV2 and TRBJ2-3, with D possibly being TRBD2 (5 bases). Trimming shortened V by 5 bases and J by 10 bases, and 13 bases separated the two germline ends. Germline loops: CDR1 SNHLY, CDR2 FYNNEI. The CDR3 consists of 12 residues. CDR3 loop: CASSTRRLAQYF. CDR3 bases: TGTGCCAGCAGTACTAGGAGGTTGGCGCAGTATTTT.

This clonotype was found many times. V usage is TRBV7-3 and J usage is TRBJ2-1; 10 positions match TRBD1. CDR1 and CDR2 from the germline V gene are SGHTA and FQGTGA. V was pared by 4 bases and J by 7 bases, with 10 bases of the junction left unmatched. This CDR3 region has 16 residues. CDR3 amino acids: CASSSQTGGRKNEQFF. The CDR3 DNA follows: TGTGCCAGCAGCTCTCAGACAGGGGGCCGCAAGAATGAGCAGTTCTTC.

This clonotype came up a few times. V gene TRBV12-3 or TRBV12-4 combines with J gene TRBJ2-4, with TRBD2 matching 8 bases. Trimming cost V 6 bases and J 0 bases; bases outside gene matches: 7. CDR3 length equals 16 residues. The CDR3: CASSGGLGLAKNIQYF. The CDR3 DNA sequence: TGTGCCAGCAGCGGGGGACTAGGACTAGCCAAAAACATTCAGTACTTC.

The chain employs TRBV2 and TRBJ1-1; unclear D gene. In germline, CDR1 is SNHLY, CDR2 FYNNEI. The CDR3 runs to 13 residues. V lost 6 bases and J lost 7, with 15 bases in between. CDR3 in amino acids: CASSGSRVGEAFF. In nucleotides, the CDR3 is TGTGCCAGCAGCGGAAGTAGGGTCGGTGAAGCTTTCTTT.

This clonotype has at least ten counts. The V call is TRBV7-9, the J call TRBJ1-5, with a tentative D call TRBD1 (5 bases). This CDR3 contains 14 residues. With 4 bases removed from V and 5 bases from J, the gap between germline ends came to 12 bases. Germline-derived CDR1 and CDR2 are SEHNR and FQNEAQ (reference sequence). In DNA form, the CDR3 reads TGTGCCAGCAGCTGGGGAGACAGCTATCAGCCCCAGCATTTT. Its protein is CASSWGDSYQPQHF. The entire variable domain, with the rest obtained from reference TRBV7-9 and TRBJ1-5, is as follows: DTGVSQNPRHKITKRGQNVTFRCDPISEHNRLYWYRQTLGQGPEFLTYFQNEAQLEKSRLLSDRFSAERPKGSFSTLEIQRTEQGDSAMYLCASSWGDSYQPQHFGDGTRLSIL.

In its sample, this clonotype was seen a few times. The chain employs TRBV2 and TRBJ2-2; D unclear. Deletions cut 1 base from V and 1 base from J, with 7 bases between. The V gene's germline CDR1 is SNHLY and CDR2 FYNNEI. This CDR3 has 15 amino acids. The CDR3 reads CASSEGPLNTGELFF. Written as DNA, the CDR3 is TGTGCCAGCAGTGAAGGACCCTTGAACACCGGGGAGCTGTTTTTT.

This clonotype was observed many times. This rearrangement joins TRBV7-9 to TRBJ2-3, with D perhaps assigned TRBD1 or TRBD2 (5 bases each). This CDR3 spans 15 amino acids. The germline CDR1 and CDR2 sequences are SEHNR and FQNEAQ (reference sequence). Trimming took 5 bases from V and 5 from J, leaving 17 bases between them. This CDR3 reads CASSPPGTGQDTQYF. As DNA, the CDR3 is TGTGCCAGCAGCCCACCCGGGACGGGGCAAGATACGCAGTATTTT.

This clonotype has ten or more counts. The chain links TRBV14 to TRBJ2-2; 12 bases agree with TRBD2. Trimming took 2 bases from V and 5 from J; bases not matched to a gene: 6. This CDR3 has 17 amino acids. From germline, CDR1 is SGHDN and CDR2 FVKESK. The CDR3 sequence: CASSQLAGGPQTGELFF. The CDR3 DNA sequence: TGTGCCAGCAGCCAACTAGCGGGAGGGCCGCAGACCGGGGAGCTGTTTTTT.

Details on this clonotype: A junction end diverges from the germline sequence, so it may reflect a read error. The rearrangement links TRBV10-2 to TRBJ1-2; D is ambiguous. Germline V gene data show CDR1 as WSHSY and CDR2 as SAAADI. The CDR3 is made up of 17 amino acids. CDR3 nucleotide sequence: TGCGCCAGCAGTGAGTCGATATTTACACCAGTTATCTATGGCTTCACCTTC. Encoded protein: CASSESIFTPVIYGFTF.

This clonotype showed up many times. The chain employs TRBV2 and TRBJ1-6, with no clear D. V was pared by 7 bases and J by 2 bases, with 6 bases between. The CDR3 has 13 amino acids. Germline V lookup: CDR1 SNHLY, CDR2 FYNNEI. The CDR3 protein is CASITAYNSPLHF. The CDR3 DNA reads as TGTGCCAGCATAACGGCCTATAATTCACCCCTCCACTTT. Full variable domain (missing parts from reference TRBV2 and TRBJ1-6): EPEVTQTPSHQVTQMGQEVILRCVPISNHLYFYWYRQILGQKVEFLVSFYNNEISEKSEIFDDQFSVERPDGSNFTLKIRSTKLEDSAMYFCASITAYNSPLHFGNGTRLTVT.

The sample holds many counts of this clonotype. The chain couples TRBV6-1 to TRBJ2-5; D may be TRBD2 (6 bases). This CDR3 is 14 amino acids long. V was cut by 5 bases and J by 3 bases, with 13 bases left in between. CDR1 and CDR2 from the germline V gene are MNHNS and SASEGT. The CDR3 protein is CASSSQGLEETQYF. The CDR3 nucleotides read TGTGCCAGCAGTTCCCAGGGACTCGAAGAGACCCAGTACTTC.

At least ten counts were recorded for this clonotype. The rearrangement joins TRBV6-5 to TRBJ2-7; the D gene could be TRBD1 or TRBD2 (6 bases each). V shed 7 bases and J shed 7 bases, with 17 bases lying between them. The CDR3 has 13 amino acids. The germline V gene has CDR1 MNHEY and CDR2 SVGAGI. CDR3 residues: CASIPPGAREQYF. CDR3 sequence (DNA): TGTGCCAGCATCCCTCCGGGGGCGCGGGAGCAGTACTTC.